This TCR beta chain was sequenced for a study of T cell responses to AZD1222 COVID-19 vaccine. The assay was immunoSEQ multiplex PCR, and TCRdb's table has in-frame clones only and misses some. The sample has approximately 64,000 clones; over 80% are singletons. Concerning this clone itself: Its antigen is not identified.

Study results and caveats: Baseline testing showed seropositivity in only a handful of AZD1222 recipients. Repertoires were collected only later (after the peak T cell response had occurred). Along spike, vaccine-associated CD4 TCRs were found throughout, with dominance at 160-218 and 743-854.

The junction had 11 bases not matched to a gene; V was cut back by 2 bases and J by 7 bases. The CDR3 is made up of 15 amino acids. Germline-derived CDR1 and CDR2 are MNHEY and SVGAGI. The sequences come from peripheral blood, collected on day 0 of AZD1222 vaccination. The chain joins TRBV6-5 to TRBJ2-7; 7 positions match TRBD2. The TCR comes from an adult in good health. CDR3 amino acids: CASSYRPTSREEQYF. In DNA, the CDR3 is TGTGCCAGCAGTTACCGCCCGACTAGCCGCGAAGAGCAGTACTTC.